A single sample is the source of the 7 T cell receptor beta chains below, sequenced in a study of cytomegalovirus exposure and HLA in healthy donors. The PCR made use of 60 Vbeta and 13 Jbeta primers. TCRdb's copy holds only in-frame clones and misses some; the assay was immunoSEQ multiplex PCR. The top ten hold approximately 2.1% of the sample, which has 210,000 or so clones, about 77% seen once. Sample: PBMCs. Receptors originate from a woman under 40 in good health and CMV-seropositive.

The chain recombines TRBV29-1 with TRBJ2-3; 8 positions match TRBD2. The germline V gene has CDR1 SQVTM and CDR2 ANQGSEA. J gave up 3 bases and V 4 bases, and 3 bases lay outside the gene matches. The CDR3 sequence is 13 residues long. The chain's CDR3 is CSVGGGHTDTQYF. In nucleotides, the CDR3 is TGCAGCGTTGGCGGGGGGCATACAGATACGCAGTATTTT.

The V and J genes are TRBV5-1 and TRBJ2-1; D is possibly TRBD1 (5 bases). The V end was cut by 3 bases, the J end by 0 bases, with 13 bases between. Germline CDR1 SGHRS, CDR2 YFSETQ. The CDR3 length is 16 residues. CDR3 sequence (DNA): TGCGCCAGCAGCTCCATGGGGCTGAACTCCTACAATGAGCAGTTCTTC. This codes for CASSSMGLNSYNEQFF. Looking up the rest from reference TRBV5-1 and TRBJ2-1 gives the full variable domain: KAGVTQTPRYLIKTRGQQVTLSCSPISGHRSVSWYQQTPGQGLQFLFEYFSETQRNKGNFPGRFSGRQFSNSRSEMNVSTLELGDSALYLCASSSMGLNSYNEQFFGPGTRLTVL.

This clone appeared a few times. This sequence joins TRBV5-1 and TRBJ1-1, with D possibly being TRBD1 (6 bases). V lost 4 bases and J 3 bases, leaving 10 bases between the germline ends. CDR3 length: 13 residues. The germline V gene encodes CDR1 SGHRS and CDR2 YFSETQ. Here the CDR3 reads CASSTTGDTEAFF. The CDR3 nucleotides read TGCGCCAGCAGCACGACAGGTGACACTGAAGCTTTCTTT.

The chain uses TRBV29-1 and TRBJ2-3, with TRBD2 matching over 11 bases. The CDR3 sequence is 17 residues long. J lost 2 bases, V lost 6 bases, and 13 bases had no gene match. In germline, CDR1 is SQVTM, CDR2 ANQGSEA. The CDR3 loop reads CSVEKKLTSGATDTQYF. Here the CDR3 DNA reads TGCAGCGTCGAAAAGAAGCTGACTAGCGGGGCCACAGATACGCAGTATTTT.

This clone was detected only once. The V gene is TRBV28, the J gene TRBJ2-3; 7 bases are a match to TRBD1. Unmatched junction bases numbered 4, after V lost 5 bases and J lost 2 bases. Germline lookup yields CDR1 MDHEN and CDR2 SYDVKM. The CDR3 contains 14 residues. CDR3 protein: CASSEQGLTDTQYF. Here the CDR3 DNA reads TGTGCCAGCAGTGAACAGGGGCTCACAGATACGCAGTATTTT.

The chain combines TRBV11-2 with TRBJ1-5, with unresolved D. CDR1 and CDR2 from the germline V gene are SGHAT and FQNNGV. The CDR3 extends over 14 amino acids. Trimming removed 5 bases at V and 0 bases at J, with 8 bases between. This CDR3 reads CASSPAGSNQPQHF. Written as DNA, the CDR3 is TGTGCCAGCAGCCCAGCGGGTAGCAATCAGCCCCAGCATTTT.

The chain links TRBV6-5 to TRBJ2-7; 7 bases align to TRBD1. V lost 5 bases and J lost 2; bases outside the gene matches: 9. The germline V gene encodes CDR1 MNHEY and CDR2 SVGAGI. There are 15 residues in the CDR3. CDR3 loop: CASSKDRELAYEQYF. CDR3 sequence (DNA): TGTGCCAGCAGTAAAGACAGGGAACTAGCCTACGAGCAGTACTTC.